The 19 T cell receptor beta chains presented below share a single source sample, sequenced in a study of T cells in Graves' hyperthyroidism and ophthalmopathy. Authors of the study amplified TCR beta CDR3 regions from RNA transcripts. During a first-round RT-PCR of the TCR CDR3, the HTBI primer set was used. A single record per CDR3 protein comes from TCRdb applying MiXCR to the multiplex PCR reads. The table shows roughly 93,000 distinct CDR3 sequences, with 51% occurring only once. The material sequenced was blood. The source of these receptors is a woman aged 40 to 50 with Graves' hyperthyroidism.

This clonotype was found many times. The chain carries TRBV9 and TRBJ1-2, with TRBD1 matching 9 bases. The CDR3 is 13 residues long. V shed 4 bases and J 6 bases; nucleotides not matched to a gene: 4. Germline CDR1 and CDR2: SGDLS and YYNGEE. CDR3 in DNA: TGTGCCAGCAGCCTTGACAGGGGGGATGGCTACACCTTC. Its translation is CASSLDRGDGYTF.

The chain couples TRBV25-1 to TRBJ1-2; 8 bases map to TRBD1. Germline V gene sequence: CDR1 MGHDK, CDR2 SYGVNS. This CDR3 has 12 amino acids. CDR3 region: CARDRTGNGYTF. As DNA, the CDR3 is TGTGCTAGAGATCGGACAGGGAATGGCTACACCTTC.

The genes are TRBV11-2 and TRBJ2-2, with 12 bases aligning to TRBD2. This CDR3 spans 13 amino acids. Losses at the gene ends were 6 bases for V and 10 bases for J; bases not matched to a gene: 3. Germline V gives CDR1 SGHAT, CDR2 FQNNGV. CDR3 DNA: TGTGCCAGCAGAAGACTAGCGGGGGTGGAGCTGTTTTTT. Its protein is CASRRLAGVELFF.

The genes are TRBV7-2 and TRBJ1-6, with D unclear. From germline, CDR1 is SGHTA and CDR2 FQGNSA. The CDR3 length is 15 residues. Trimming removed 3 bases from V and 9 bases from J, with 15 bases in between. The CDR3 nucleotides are TGTGCCAGCAGCTTTTTGAGGGTACTTGGTTCACCCCTCCACTTT. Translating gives CASSFLRVLGSPLHF.

For the CDR3, the DNA is TGTGCCAGCAACCCCCTCGGACTAGCGGGAGAGGAGACCCAGTACTTC. It yields the protein CASNPLGLAGEETQYF. The chain carries TRBV6-6 and TRBJ2-5, with 13 bases fitting TRBD2. Germline values: CDR1 MNHNY, CDR2 SVGAGI (reference sequence). V gave up 7 bases and J gave up 5 bases; unmatched junction bases: 10. The CDR3 is made up of 16 amino acids.

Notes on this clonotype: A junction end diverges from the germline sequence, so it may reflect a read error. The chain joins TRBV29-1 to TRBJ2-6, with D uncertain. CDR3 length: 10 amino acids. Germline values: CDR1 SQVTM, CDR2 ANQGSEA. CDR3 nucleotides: TGCAGCGGGATCAAGAACACTGAAGCTTTC. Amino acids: CSGIKNTEAF.

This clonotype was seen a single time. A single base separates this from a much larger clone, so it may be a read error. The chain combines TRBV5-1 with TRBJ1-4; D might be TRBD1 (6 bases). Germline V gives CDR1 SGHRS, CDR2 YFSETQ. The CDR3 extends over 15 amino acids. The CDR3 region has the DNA TGCGCCGGCAGCGCCCACAGGGCCGGAGGTGAAAAACTGTTTTTT. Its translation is CAGSAHRAGGEKLFF.

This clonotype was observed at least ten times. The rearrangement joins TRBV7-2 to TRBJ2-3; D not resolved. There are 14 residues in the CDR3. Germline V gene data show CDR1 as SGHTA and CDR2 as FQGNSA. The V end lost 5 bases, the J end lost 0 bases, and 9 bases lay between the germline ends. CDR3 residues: CASSPDTSTDTQYF. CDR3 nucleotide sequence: TGTGCCAGCAGCCCCGATACTAGCACAGATACGCAGTATTTT.

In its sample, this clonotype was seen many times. The CDR3 loop reads CSARDFMMETQYF. CDR3 DNA sequence: TGCAGTGCTAGGGACTTTATGATGGAGACCCAGTACTTC. The chain uses TRBV20-1 and TRBJ2-5; tentatively, D is TRBD2 (5 bases). CDR1 is DFQATT, CDR2 SNEGSKA, per germline (reference sequence). The ends were cut back, 3 bases at V and 5 bases at J, with 13 bases in the middle. This CDR3 contains 13 residues.

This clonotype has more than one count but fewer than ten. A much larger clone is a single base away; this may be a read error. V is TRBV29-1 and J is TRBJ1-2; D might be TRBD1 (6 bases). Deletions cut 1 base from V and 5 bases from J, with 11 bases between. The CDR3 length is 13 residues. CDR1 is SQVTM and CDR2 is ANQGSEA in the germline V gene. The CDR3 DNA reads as TGCAGCGTTGAAGGGGACAAAGCTTATGGCTACACCTTC. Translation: CSVEGDKAYGYTF.

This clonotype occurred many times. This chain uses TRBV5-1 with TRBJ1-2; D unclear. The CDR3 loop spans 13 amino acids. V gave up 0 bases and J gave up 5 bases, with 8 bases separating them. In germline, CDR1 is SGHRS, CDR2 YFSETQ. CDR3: CASSLANMYGYTF. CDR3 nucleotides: TGCGCCAGCAGCTTGGCCAATATGTATGGCTACACCTTC.

The CDR3 loop is CATSDWTGSYGYTF. CDR3 nucleotide sequence: TGTGCCACCAGTGATTGGACGGGAAGCTATGGCTACACCTTC. The chain has TRBV24-1 and TRBJ1-2; D unclear. Germline V lookup: CDR1 KGHDR, CDR2 SFDVKD. With 2 bases removed from V and 4 bases from J, the gap between germline ends came to 10 bases. The CDR3 covers 14 residues.

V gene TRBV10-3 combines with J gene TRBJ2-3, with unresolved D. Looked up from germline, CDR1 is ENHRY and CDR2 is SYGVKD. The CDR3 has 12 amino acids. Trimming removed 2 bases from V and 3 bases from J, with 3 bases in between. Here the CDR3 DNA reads TGTGCCATCAGTGAGGGTACAGATACGCAGTATTTT. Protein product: CAISEGTDTQYF.

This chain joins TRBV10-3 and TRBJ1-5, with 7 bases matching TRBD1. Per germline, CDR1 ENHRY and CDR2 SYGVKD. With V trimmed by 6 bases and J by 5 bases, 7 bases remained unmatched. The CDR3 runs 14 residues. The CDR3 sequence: CAISRDREDQPQHF. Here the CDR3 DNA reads TGTGCCATCAGCCGAGACAGGGAGGATCAGCCCCAGCATTTT.

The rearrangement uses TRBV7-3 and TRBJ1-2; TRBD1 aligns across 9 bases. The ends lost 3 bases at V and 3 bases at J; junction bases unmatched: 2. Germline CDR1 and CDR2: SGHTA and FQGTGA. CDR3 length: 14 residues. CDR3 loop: CASSLTGGHYGYTF. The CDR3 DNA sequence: TGTGCCAGCAGCTTGACAGGGGGTCACTATGGCTACACCTTC.

This CDR3 reads CATSREPHGNEQYF. Here the CDR3 DNA reads TGTGCCACCAGCAGAGAACCACATGGGAACGAGCAGTACTTC. This chain joins TRBV15 and TRBJ2-7; D uncertain. Germline loops: CDR1 LNHNV, CDR2 YYDKDF (reference sequence). The CDR3 runs to 14 residues. V gave up 0 bases and J gave up 5 bases, with 11 bases separating them.

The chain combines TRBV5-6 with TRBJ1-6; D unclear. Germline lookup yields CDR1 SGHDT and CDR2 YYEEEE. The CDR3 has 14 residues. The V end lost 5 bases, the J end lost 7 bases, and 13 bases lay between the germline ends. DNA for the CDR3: TGTGCCAGCAGTAACGGTGGAAGAAATTCACCCCTCCACTTT. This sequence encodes CASSNGGRNSPLHF.

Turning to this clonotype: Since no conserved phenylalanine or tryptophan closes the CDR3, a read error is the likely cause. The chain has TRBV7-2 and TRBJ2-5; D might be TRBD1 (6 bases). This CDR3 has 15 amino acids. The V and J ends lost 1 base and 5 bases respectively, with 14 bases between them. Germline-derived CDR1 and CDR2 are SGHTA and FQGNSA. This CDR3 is CASSLGGGVRETQYL. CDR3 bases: TGTGCCAGCAGCTTAGGAGGGGGAGTTAGGGAGACCCAGTACCTC.

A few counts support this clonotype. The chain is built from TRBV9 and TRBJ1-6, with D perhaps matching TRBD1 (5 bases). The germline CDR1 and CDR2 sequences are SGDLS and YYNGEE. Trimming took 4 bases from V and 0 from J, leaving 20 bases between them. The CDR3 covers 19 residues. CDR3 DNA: TGTGCCAGCAGCCAAGTTTTCGGGGCCAAAAACTCCTATAATTCACCCCTCCACTTT. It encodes CASSQVFGAKNSYNSPLHF.